Reported below is one T cell receptor beta chain. Its antigen is undetermined. This sample was included in a study of beta chain features in type 1 diabetes. General study findings and limits: Junctions at VDJ sites from type 1 diabetes patients had fewer insertions and more deletions.

V trimming: 5 bases; J trimming: 8 bases; junction bases outside the gene matches: 13. Germline V gene sequence: CDR1 MNHNY, CDR2 SVGAGI (reference sequence). The CDR3 length is 15 residues. The whole isolated RNA underwent reverse transcription, so sequencing captured expressed TCRB transcripts. Using immunoSEQ multiplex PCR, the repertoire was profiled, and TCRdb retains in-frame clones only, with some absent. The sample includes 250,000 to 400,000 clones, approximately 15% seen only once; the top ten take roughly 7%. Sequencing was carried out using central memory CD4+ T cells from blood. The V call is TRBV6-6, the J call TRBJ2-5, with TRBD1 matching over 8 bases. The receptor's source is a man aged 25 to 40 in good health. The CDR3 is CASSVQGAGRNTQYF. DNA for the CDR3: TGTGCCAGCAGTGTTCAGGGGGCGGGAAGGAATACCCAGTACTTC.